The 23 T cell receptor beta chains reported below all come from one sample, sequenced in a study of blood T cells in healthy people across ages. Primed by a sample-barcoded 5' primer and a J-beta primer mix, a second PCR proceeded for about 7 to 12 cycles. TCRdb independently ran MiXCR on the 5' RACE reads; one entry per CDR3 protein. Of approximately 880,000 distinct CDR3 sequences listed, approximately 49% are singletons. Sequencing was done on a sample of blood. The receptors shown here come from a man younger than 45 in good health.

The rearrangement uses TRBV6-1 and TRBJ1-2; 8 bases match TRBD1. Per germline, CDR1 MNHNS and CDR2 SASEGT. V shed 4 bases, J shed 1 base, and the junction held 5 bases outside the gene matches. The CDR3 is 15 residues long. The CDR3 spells CASSAGTGLNYGYTF. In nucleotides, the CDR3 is TGTGCCAGCAGTGCTGGGACAGGTCTTAACTATGGCTACACCTTC.

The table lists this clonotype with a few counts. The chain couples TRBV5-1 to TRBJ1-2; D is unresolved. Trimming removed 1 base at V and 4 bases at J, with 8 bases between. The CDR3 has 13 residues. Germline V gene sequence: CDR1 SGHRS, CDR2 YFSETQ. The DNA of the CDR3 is TGCGCCAGCAGCTTGTCCCCCAGCTATGGCTACACCTTC. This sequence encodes CASSLSPSYGYTF.

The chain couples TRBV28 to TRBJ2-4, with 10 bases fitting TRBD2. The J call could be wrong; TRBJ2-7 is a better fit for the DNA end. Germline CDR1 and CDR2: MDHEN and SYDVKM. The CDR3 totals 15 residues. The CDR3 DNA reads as TGTGCCAGCAGTTACGACACTAGCGGGGTCTACGAGCAGTACTTC. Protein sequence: CASSYDTSGVYEQYF.

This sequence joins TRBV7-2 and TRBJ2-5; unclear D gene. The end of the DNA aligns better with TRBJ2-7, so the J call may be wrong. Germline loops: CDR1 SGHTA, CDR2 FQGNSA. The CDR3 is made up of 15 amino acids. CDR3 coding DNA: TGTGCCAGCAGCTTAGGGGGTAGCACAAGCGACGAGCAGTACTTC. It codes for CASSLGGSTSDEQYF.

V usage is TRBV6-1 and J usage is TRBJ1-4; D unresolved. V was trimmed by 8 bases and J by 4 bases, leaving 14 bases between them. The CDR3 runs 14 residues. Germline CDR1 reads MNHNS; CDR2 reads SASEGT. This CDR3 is CASGGRSFNEKLFF. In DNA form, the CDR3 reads TGTGCCAGCGGCGGCCGCAGCTTTAATGAAAAACTGTTTTTT.

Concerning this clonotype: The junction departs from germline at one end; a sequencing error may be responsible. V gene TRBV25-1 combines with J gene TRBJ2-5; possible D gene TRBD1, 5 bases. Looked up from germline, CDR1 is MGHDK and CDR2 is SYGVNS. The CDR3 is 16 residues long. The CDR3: CASSEWQGTNQEAQYF. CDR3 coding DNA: TGTGCCAGCAGTGAATGGCAGGGCACCAACCAAGAGGCCCAGTACTTC.

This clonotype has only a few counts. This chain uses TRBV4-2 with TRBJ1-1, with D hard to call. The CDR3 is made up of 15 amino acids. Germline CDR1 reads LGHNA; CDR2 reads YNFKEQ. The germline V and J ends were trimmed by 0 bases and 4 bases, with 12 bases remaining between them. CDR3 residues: CASSQEVGGSTEAFF. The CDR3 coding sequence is TGTGCCAGCAGCCAAGAGGTTGGAGGGAGCACTGAAGCTTTCTTT.

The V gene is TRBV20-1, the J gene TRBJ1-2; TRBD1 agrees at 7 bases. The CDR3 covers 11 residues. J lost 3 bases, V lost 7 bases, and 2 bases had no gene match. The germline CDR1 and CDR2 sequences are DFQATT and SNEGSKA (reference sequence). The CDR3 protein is CSGTGDYGYTF. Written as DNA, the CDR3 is TGCAGTGGCACAGGGGACTATGGCTACACCTTC.

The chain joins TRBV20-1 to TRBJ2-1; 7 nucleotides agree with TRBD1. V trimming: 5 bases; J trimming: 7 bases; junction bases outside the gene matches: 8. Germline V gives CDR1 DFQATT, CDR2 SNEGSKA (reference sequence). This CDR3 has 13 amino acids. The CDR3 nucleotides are TGCAGTGCTGTAGACAGGGAGAAAAATGAGCAGTTCTTC. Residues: CSAVDREKNEQFF.

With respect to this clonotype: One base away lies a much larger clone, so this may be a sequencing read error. The CDR3 loop reads CASSLGGASADTQYF. CDR3 sequence (DNA): TGTGCCAGCAGCTTGGGTGGGGCTAGCGCAGATACGCAGTATTTT. The gene calls are TRBV7-6 and TRBJ2-3; D perhaps matches TRBD2 (6 bases). Per germline, CDR1 SGHVS and CDR2 FNYEAQ. Deletions cut 3 bases from V and 4 bases from J, with 14 bases between. The CDR3 is made up of 15 amino acids.

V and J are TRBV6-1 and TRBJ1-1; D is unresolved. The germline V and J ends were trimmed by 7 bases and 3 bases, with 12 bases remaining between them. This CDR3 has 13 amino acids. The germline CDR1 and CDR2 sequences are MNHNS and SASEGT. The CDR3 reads CASKRPEDTEAFF. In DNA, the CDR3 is TGTGCCAGCAAAAGACCTGAAGACACTGAAGCTTTCTTT.

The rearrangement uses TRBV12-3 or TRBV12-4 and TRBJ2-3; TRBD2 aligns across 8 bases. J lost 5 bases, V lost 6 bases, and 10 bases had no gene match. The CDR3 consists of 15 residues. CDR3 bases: TGTGCCAGCAGGCAATCGGGACTAGGGATAGATACGCAGTATTTT. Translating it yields CASRQSGLGIDTQYF.

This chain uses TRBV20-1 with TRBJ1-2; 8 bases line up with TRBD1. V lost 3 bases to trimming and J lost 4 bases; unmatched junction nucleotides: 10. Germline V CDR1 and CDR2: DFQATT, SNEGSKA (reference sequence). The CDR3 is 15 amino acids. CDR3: CSARFGQGIGYGYTF. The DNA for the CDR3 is TGCAGTGCTAGGTTCGGACAGGGTATTGGCTATGGCTACACCTTC.

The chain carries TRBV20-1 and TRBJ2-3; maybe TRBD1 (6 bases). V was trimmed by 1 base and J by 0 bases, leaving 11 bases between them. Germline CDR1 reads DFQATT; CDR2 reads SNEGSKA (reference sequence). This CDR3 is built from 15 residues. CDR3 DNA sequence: TGCAGTGCTAGAGGAGGGGACATGAGCACAGATACGCAGTATTTT. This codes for CSARGGDMSTDTQYF.

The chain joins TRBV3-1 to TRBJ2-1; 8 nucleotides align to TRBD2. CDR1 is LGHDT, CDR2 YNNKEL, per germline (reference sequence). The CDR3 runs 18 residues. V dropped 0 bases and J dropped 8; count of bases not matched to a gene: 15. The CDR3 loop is CASSQEGASGRRADEQFF. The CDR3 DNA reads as TGTGCCAGCAGCCAAGAAGGCGCTAGCGGGCGAAGGGCCGATGAGCAGTTCTTC.

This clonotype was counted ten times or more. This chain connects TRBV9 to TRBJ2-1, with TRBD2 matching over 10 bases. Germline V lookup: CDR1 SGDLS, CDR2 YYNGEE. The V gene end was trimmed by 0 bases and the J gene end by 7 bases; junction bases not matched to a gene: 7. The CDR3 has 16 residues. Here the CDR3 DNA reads TGTGCCAGCAGCGTAGAACCGCTAGCGGGGGAAAATGAGCAGTTCTTC. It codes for CASSVEPLAGENEQFF.

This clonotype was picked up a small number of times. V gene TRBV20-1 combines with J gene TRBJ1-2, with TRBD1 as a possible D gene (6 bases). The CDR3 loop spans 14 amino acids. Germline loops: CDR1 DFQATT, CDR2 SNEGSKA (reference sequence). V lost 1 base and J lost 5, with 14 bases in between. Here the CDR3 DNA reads TGCAGTGCTAGAGTTCAGGGGCTAGGTTATGGCTACACCTTC. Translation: CSARVQGLGYGYTF.

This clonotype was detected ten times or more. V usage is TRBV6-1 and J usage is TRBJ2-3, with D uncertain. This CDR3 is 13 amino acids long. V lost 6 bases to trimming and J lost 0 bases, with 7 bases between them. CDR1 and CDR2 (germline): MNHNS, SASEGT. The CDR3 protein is CASRADSTDTQYF. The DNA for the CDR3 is TGTGCCAGCAGGGCGGATAGCACAGATACGCAGTATTTT.

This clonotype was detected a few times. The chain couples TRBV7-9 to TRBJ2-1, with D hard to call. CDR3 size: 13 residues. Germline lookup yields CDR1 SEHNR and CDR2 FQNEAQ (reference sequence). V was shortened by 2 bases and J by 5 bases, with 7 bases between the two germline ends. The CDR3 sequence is CASSLRVDNEQFF. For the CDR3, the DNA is TGTGCCAGCAGCTTAAGGGTGGACAATGAGCAGTTCTTC. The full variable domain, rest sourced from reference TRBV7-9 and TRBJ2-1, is DTGVSQNPRHKITKRGQNVTFRCDPISEHNRLYWYRQTLGQGPEFLTYFQNEAQLEKSRLLSDRFSAERPKGSFSTLEIQRTEQGDSAMYLCASSLRVDNEQFFGPGTRLTVL.

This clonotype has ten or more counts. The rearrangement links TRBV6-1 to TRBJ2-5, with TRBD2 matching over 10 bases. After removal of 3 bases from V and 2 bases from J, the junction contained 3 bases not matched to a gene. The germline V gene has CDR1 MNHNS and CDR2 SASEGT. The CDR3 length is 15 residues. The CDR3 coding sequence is TGTGCCAGCAGTGATGAAGCGGGGGGGCAAGAGACCCAGTACTTC. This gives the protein CASSDEAGGQETQYF.

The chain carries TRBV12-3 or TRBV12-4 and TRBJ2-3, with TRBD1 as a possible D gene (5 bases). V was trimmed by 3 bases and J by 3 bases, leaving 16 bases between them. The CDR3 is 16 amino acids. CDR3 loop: CASSLGPGMRTDTQYF. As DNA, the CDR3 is TGTGCCAGCAGTTTGGGGCCGGGTATGAGGACAGATACGCAGTATTTT.

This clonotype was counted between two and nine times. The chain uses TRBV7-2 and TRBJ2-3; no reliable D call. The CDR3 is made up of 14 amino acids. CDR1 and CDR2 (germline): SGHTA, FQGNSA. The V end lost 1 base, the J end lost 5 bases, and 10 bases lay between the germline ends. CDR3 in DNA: TGTGCCAGCAGCTTAGGAGTATCCGGAGATACGCAGTATTTT. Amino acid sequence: CASSLGVSGDTQYF.

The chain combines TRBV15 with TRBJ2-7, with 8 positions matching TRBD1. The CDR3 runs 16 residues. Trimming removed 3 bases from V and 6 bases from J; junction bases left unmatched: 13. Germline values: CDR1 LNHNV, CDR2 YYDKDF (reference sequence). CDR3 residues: CATSSGVKRQGPEQYF. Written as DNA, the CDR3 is TGTGCCACCAGCAGTGGCGTCAAGCGACAGGGGCCCGAGCAGTACTTC.